The 23 T cell receptor beta chains below all came from one sample that was sequenced in a study of control samples from healthy donors and cancer patients. Produced via immunoSEQ multiplex PCR; TCRdb's table is partial and in-frame only. This table holds almost 90,000 clones, around nine tenths found once. Sequenced: blood. Receptors originate from a man aged 25-45 years in good health.

The chain is built from TRBV2 and TRBJ1-2; the D is unclear. The V gene's germline CDR1 is SNHLY and CDR2 FYNNEI. This CDR3 region has 15 residues. The V gene lost 6 bases and the J gene lost 2 bases, with 16 bases spanning the gap. The CDR3 region is CASSGNSGRNYGYTF. The CDR3 nucleotides are TGTGCCAGCAGCGGAAACTCCGGACGGAACTATGGCTACACCTTC.

Only one count was recorded for this clone. The rearrangement uses TRBV6-4 and TRBJ2-5; the match to TRBD1 covers 8 bases. Germline V gene sequence: CDR1 MRHNA, CDR2 SNTAGT. The CDR3 extends over 15 amino acids. V lost 3 bases and J lost 4; bases outside the gene matches: 7. As DNA, the CDR3 is TGTGCCAGCAGTGAATGGATACAGGGGGGAGAGACCCAGTACTTC. Residues: CASSEWIQGGETQYF.

V usage is TRBV28 and J usage is TRBJ1-1; 8 bases agree with TRBD1. The CDR3 is 15 residues long. Per germline, CDR1 MDHEN and CDR2 SYDVKM. V lost 2 bases and J lost 1; bases outside the gene matches: 3. This CDR3 is CASSLVGTGNTEAFF. The CDR3 nucleotides are TGTGCCAGCAGTTTAGTCGGGACAGGGAACACTGAAGCTTTCTTT. Full variable domain (remainder filled in from reference TRBV28 and TRBJ1-1): DVKVTQSSRYLVKRTGEKVFLECVQDMDHENMFWYRQDPGLGLRLIYFSYDVKMKEKGDIPEGYSVSREKKERFSLILESASTNQTSMYLCASSLVGTGNTEAFFGQGTRLTVV.

This chain connects TRBV5-1 to TRBJ1-2; 7 bases line up with TRBD1. Germline V lookup: CDR1 SGHRS, CDR2 YFSETQ. CDR3 length: 15 residues. The ends lost 2 bases at V and 1 base at J; junction bases unmatched: 5. CDR3: CASSLGQDLNYGYTF. For the CDR3, the DNA is TGCGCCAGCAGCTTAGGACAGGACCTTAACTATGGCTACACCTTC.

The chain couples TRBV19 to TRBJ2-1, with TRBD2 matching over 11 bases. Germline V gene sequence: CDR1 LNHDA, CDR2 SQIVND (reference sequence). Losses at the gene ends were 9 bases for V and 3 bases for J; bases not matched to a gene: 7. This CDR3 contains 15 residues. CDR3: CASQTGLAGYNEQFF. DNA for the CDR3: TGTGCCAGCCAGACCGGACTAGCGGGCTACAATGAGCAGTTCTTC.

The V call is TRBV5-5, the J call TRBJ1-2; 8 bases fit TRBD1. V lost 3 bases and J lost 4; bases outside the gene matches: 8. Germline V gene sequence: CDR1 SGHKS, CDR2 YYEKEE (reference sequence). CDR3 size: 15 residues. The CDR3 DNA sequence: TGTGCCAGCAGCTGGACCACAGGGGGAAGCTATGGCTACACCTTC. Translated, it gives CASSWTTGGSYGYTF.

The rearrangement joins TRBV27 to TRBJ2-5; 7 nucleotides line up with TRBD1. The V gene's germline CDR1 is MNHEY and CDR2 SMNVEV (reference sequence). This CDR3 spans 17 amino acids. V gave up 2 bases and J gave up 4 bases; unmatched junction bases: 13. The CDR3 DNA follows: TGTGCCAGCAGTTTACAACCCGAGGGGGCAGGAGTAGAGACCCAGTACTTC. Protein sequence: CASSLQPEGAGVETQYF.

The sample holds a few counts of this clone. The genes are TRBV23-1 and TRBJ2-7; D assignment may be TRBD1 or TRBD2 (5 bases each). TRBV23-1 is sorted into the ORF group, with uncertain function. The CDR3 is 15 amino acids. Trimming took off 11 bases at V and 2 bases at J, with 22 bases between the two ends. The CDR3 region has the DNA TGCGCCTCCCCCAGACGACTACGGACAACCTACGAGCAGTACGTC. Protein product: CASPRRLRTTYEQYV.

This chain connects TRBV5-1 to TRBJ1-6, with D hard to call. V was shortened by 0 bases and J by 6 bases, with 10 bases between the two germline ends. CDR3 length: 15 residues. The germline V gene encodes CDR1 SGHRS and CDR2 YFSETQ. CDR3 nucleotides: TGCGCCAGCAGCTTGGCGGCGGCGGTTAATTCACCCCTCCACTTT. It specifies CASSLAAAVNSPLHF.

The J gene is TRBJ1-1, the V gene TRBV10-2, with a possible D match to TRBD1 (5 bases). The CDR3 totals 15 residues. The germline CDR1 and CDR2 sequences are WSHSY and SAAADI. The V end lost 7 bases, the J end lost 0 bases, and 15 bases lay between the germline ends. CDR3 protein: CASTWDGKMNTEAFF. The CDR3 region has the DNA TGCGCCAGCACTTGGGACGGGAAGATGAACACTGAAGCTTTCTTT.

Here the CDR3 reads CAISASGGNQETQYF. DNA for the CDR3: TGTGCCATCAGCGCTAGCGGGGGGAACCAAGAGACCCAGTACTTC. The chain uses TRBV10-3 and TRBJ2-5; 11 positions agree with TRBD2. The CDR3 length is 15 residues. After removal of 6 bases from V and 0 bases from J, the junction contained 3 bases not matched to a gene. The germline CDR1 and CDR2 sequences are ENHRY and SYGVKD.

The rearrangement links TRBV6-5 to TRBJ1-1; D possibly corresponds to TRBD1 (6 bases). The V end lost 0 bases, the J end lost 5 bases, and 13 bases lay between the germline ends. Germline CDR1 and CDR2: MNHEY and SVGAGI. This CDR3 is built from 15 residues. The CDR3 region has the DNA TGTGCCAGCAGTTACTCGAGGGGGGTATTTACTGAAGCTTTCTTT. As protein: CASSYSRGVFTEAFF.

The chain joins TRBV6-1 to TRBJ1-2; D remains ambiguous. CDR1 is MNHNS, CDR2 SASEGT, per germline. The CDR3 is 15 amino acids. Trimming stripped 3 bases from V and 0 bases from J, with 11 bases between. The CDR3 protein is CASSDGGFTNYGYTF. Written as DNA, the CDR3 is TGTGCCAGCAGTGACGGTGGCTTCACTAACTATGGCTACACCTTC.

J is TRBJ2-2 and V is TRBV3-1 (or the pseudogene TRBV3-2); 14 nucleotides line up with TRBD2. The CDR3 is 18 amino acids. The trim removed 4 bases at V and 0 bases at J, leaving 4 bases unmatched. CDR1 is LGHDT and CDR2 is YNNKEL in the germline V gene (reference sequence). CDR3 DNA: TGTGCCAGCAGCCGAGGACTAGCGGGGGGATCGAACACCGGGGAGCTGTTTTTT. Protein product: CASSRGLAGGSNTGELFF.

The chain recombines TRBV4-1 with TRBJ2-2, with D tentatively TRBD2 (5 bases). This CDR3 has 17 residues. V was cut by 3 bases and J by 0 bases, with 14 bases left in between. Germline loops: CDR1 MGHRA, CDR2 YSYEKL. The CDR3 sequence is CASSHGGEPANTGELFF. In DNA, the CDR3 is TGCGCCAGCAGCCATGGAGGAGAACCGGCGAACACCGGGGAGCTGTTTTTT.

The V gene is TRBV6-5, the J gene TRBJ2-7, with 9 bases fitting TRBD1. The CDR3 has 15 residues. CDR1 MNHEY and CDR2 SVGAGI come from the germline V gene. Trimming cost V 0 bases and J 3 bases; bases outside gene matches: 3. Here the CDR3 DNA reads TGTGCCAGCAGTTACTCCGGGACAGGGTTCTACGAGCAGTACTTC. Amino acid sequence: CASSYSGTGFYEQYF.

V and J are TRBV2 and TRBJ2-1; weak D call: TRBD1 (6 bases). The CDR3 consists of 13 residues. The V end lost 2 bases, the J end lost 6 bases, and 8 bases lay between the germline ends. Germline loops: CDR1 SNHLY, CDR2 FYNNEI. The CDR3 DNA follows: TGTGCCAGCAGTGAAACAGGGAGCAATGAGCAGTTCTTC. Residues: CASSETGSNEQFF. Combining the CDR3 with reference TRBV2 and TRBJ2-1 gives the whole variable domain EPEVTQTPSHQVTQMGQEVILRCVPISNHLYFYWYRQILGQKVEFLVSFYNNEISEKSEIFDDQFSVERPDGSNFTLKIRSTKLEDSAMYFCASSETGSNEQFFGPGTRLTVL.

The chain recombines TRBV3-1 (or the pseudogene TRBV3-2) with TRBJ2-5, with D possibly TRBD2 on 5 matching bases. There are 14 residues in the CDR3. Germline V gives CDR1 LGHDT, CDR2 YNNKEL (reference sequence). The ends were cut back, 0 bases at V and 3 bases at J, with 8 bases in the middle. The CDR3 DNA reads as TGTGCCAGCAGCCAAGAGGCCGGGAAAGAGACCCAGTACTTC. The encoded protein is CASSQEAGKETQYF.

J is TRBJ1-1 and V is TRBV5-4, with 12 bases fitting TRBD1. The germline V gene has CDR1 SGHNT and CDR2 YYREEE (reference sequence). CDR3 length: 15 amino acids. With V trimmed by 3 bases and J by 6 bases, 6 bases remained unmatched. CDR3 coding DNA: TGTGCCAGCAGCTCACCGGGACAGGGGGCGTCTGAAGCTTTCTTT. Translated, it gives CASSSPGQGASEAFF.

This chain uses TRBV18 with TRBJ1-1, with 7 bases that match TRBD1. Germline V gene lookup returns CDR1 KGHSH and CDR2 LQKENI. Trimming took 4 bases from V and 4 from J; bases not matched to a gene: 12. CDR3 length: 16 residues. The CDR3 spells CASSLYRDRRGTEAFF. For the CDR3, the DNA is TGTGCCAGCTCACTATACCGGGACAGACGGGGCACTGAAGCTTTCTTT.

The CDR3 here is CASSLGLGALVNEQFF. The CDR3 coding sequence is TGTGCCAGCAGCTTAGGGTTGGGGGCGCTGGTAAATGAGCAGTTCTTC. This chain connects TRBV7-9 to TRBJ2-1; a weak D match, TRBD1 (6 bases). The length of the CDR3 is 16 residues. Germline V gene data show CDR1 as SEHNR and CDR2 as FQNEAQ (reference sequence). Trimming shortened V by 1 base and J by 7 bases, and 17 bases separated the two germline ends. The entire variable domain, with the rest obtained from reference TRBV7-9 and TRBJ2-1, is as follows: DTGVSQNPRHKITKRGQNVTFRCDPISEHNRLYWYRQTLGQGPEFLTYFQNEAQLEKSRLLSDRFSAERPKGSFSTLEIQRTEQGDSAMYLCASSLGLGALVNEQFFGPGTRLTVL.

The chain has TRBV15 and TRBJ1-5; D gene unclear. Germline CDR1 and CDR2: LNHNV and YYDKDF (reference sequence). Trimming removed 0 bases at V and 6 bases at J, with 6 bases between. The CDR3 is 13 residues long. In nucleotides, the CDR3 is TGTGCCACCAGCAGAGATCCAGGTCAGCCCCAGCATTTT. Residues: CATSRDPGQPQHF.

This clone was seen only once. V gene TRBV14 combines with J gene TRBJ2-3; D is unclear. The germline CDR1 and CDR2 sequences are SGHDN and FVKESK. Trimming stripped 0 bases from V and 7 bases from J, with 5 bases between. This CDR3 region has 12 residues. The CDR3 is CASSQDQHTQYF. CDR3 sequence (DNA): TGTGCCAGCAGCCAAGATCAGCATACGCAGTATTTT.